Following are 7 T cell receptor beta chains from one sample sequenced in a study of blood T cell repertoires in COVID-19. Clones were read by immunoSEQ multiplex PCR, and TCRdb kept only the in-frame ones, dropping some. The repertoire consists of about 260,000 clones, with 87% occurring once and the leading ten covering about 1.4%. Sequencing was done on a sample of peripheral blood. The source of these receptors is a woman aged 40 to 50 who had recovered from COVID-19.

The chain carries TRBV9 and TRBJ1-1, with 12 bases matching TRBD1. The CDR3 is made up of 16 amino acids. Germline values: CDR1 SGDLS, CDR2 YYNGEE. The junction had 6 bases not matched to a gene; V was cut back by 3 bases and J by 3 bases. Written as DNA, the CDR3 is TGTGCCAGCAGCGCCCGGGACAGGGGGCTGTACACTGAAGCTTTCTTT. Protein sequence: CASSARDRGLYTEAFF. Drawing the rest from reference TRBV9 and TRBJ1-1, the complete variable domain is DSGVTQTPKHLITATGQRVTLRCSPRSGDLSVYWYQQSLDQGLQFLIQYYNGEERAKGNILERFSAQQFPDLHSELNLSSLELGDSALYFCASSARDRGLYTEAFFGQGTRLTVV.

The chain uses TRBV6-1 and TRBJ2-3; TRBD2 is a possible D gene (5 bases). The CDR3 extends over 15 amino acids. The germline V and J ends were trimmed by 3 bases and 6 bases, with 16 bases remaining between them. Germline V gene data show CDR1 as MNHNS and CDR2 as SASEGT. The CDR3 sequence is CASSEGVAGGDTQYF. CDR3 nucleotides: TGTGCCAGCAGTGAGGGCGTCGCAGGCGGGGATACGCAGTATTTT.

The chain couples TRBV2 to TRBJ1-2; 8 nucleotides line up with TRBD1. Trimming removed 11 bases from V and 7 bases from J; junction bases left unmatched: 12. Germline CDR1 is SNHLY and CDR2 is FYNNEI. There are 13 residues in the CDR3. The CDR3: CAERQGLLGGYTF. CDR3 sequence (DNA): TGTGCCGAGAGACAGGGGCTATTGGGTGGCTACACCTTC.

V and J are TRBV3-1 (or the pseudogene TRBV3-2) and TRBJ1-5; 7 bases are shared with TRBD1. The ends lost 1 base at V and 4 bases at J; junction bases unmatched: 13. Germline V gene data show CDR1 as LGHDT and CDR2 as YNNKEL (reference sequence). CDR3 length equals 18 residues. CDR3 sequence reads: CASSQVPAGAGGNQPQHF. In DNA form, the CDR3 reads TGTGCCAGCAGCCAAGTTCCGGCAGGGGCAGGGGGGAATCAGCCCCAGCATTTT.

The CDR3 loop reads CASTVGGASDQPQHF. In nucleotides, the CDR3 is TGCGCCAGCACCGTAGGGGGGGCGAGTGATCAGCCCCAGCATTTT. This chain connects TRBV10-1 to TRBJ1-5, with D tentatively TRBD1 (6 bases). This CDR3 is 15 amino acids long. With 7 bases removed from V and 5 bases from J, the gap between germline ends came to 18 bases. Germline V gives CDR1 WNHNN, CDR2 SYGVQD (reference sequence).

J is TRBJ2-1 and V is TRBV9, with 8 bases fitting TRBD1. Germline V gene lookup returns CDR1 SGDLS and CDR2 YYNGEE. This CDR3 is built from 17 residues. Germline trimming cut 4 bases from V and 3 bases from J; bases unmatched to any gene: 12. CDR3 DNA sequence: TGTGCCAGCAGCACCCGTCCTGGGACAGGAAACTACAATGAGCAGTTCTTC. Translating it yields CASSTRPGTGNYNEQFF.

This rearrangement joins TRBV7-8 to TRBJ2-3; TRBD1 matches 7 bases. The length of the CDR3 is 16 residues. Trimming removed 2 bases from V and 4 bases from J; junction bases left unmatched: 9. CDR1 is SGHVS, CDR2 FQNEAQ, per germline. The CDR3 protein is CASSLSLGGMADTQYF. For the CDR3, the DNA is TGTGCCAGCAGCTTATCGTTAGGGGGCATGGCAGATACGCAGTATTTT.